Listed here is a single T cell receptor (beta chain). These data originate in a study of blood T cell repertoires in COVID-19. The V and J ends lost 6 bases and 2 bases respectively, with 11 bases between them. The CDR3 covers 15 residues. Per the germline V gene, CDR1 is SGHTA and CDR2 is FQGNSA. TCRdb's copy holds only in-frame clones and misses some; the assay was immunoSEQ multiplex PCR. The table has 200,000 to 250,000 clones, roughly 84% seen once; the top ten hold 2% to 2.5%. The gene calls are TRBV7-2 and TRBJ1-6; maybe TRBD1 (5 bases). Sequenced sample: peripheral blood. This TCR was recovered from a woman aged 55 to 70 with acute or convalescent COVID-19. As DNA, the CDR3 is TGTGCCAGCAGGTCCCGGGGGGCCTATAATTCACCCCTCCACTTT. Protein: CASRSRGAYNSPLHF.